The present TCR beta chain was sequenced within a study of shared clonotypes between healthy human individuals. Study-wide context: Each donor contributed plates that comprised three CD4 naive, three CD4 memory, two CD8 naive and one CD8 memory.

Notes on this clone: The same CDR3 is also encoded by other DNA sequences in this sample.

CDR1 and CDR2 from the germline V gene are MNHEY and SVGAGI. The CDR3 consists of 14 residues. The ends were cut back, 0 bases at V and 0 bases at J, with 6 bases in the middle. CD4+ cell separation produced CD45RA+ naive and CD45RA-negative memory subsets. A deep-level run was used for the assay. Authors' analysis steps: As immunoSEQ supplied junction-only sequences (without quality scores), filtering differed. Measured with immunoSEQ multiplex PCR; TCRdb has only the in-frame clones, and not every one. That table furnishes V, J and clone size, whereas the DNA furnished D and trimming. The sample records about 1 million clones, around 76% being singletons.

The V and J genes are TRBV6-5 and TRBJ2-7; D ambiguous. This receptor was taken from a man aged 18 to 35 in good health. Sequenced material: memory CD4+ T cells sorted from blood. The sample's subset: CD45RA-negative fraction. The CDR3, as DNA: TGTGCCAGCAGTTACTCTAGTAGCTCCTACGAGCAGTACTTC. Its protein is CASSYSSSSYEQYF.